Below, 29 T cell receptor beta chains from the same sample are listed, as sequenced in a study of CD8 T cells in Susac syndrome. Reverse transcription of roughly 0.5 to 1 ug RNA was carried out with random hexamers. TCRdb independently ran MiXCR on the immunoSEQ multiplex PCR reads; one entry per CDR3 protein. This table holds a few hundred thousand distinct CDR3 sequences, 75% to 90% found once. Sequenced: CD8+ T cells from PBMCs. The source is a human donor with multiple sclerosis.

The chain recombines TRBV13 with TRBJ2-3, with TRBD2 identical over 8 bases. V lost 3 bases and J lost 9; bases outside the gene matches: 8. The germline CDR1 and CDR2 sequences are PRHDT and FYEKMQ (reference sequence). The CDR3 length is 14 residues. The CDR3 sequence: CASSFRAGERTQYF. For the CDR3, the DNA is TGTGCCAGCAGCTTTCGAGCGGGAGAGCGGACGCAGTATTTT.

This chain connects TRBV29-1 to TRBJ2-5; maybe TRBD2 (6 bases). Deletions cut 4 bases from V and 0 bases from J, with 15 bases between. Germline V CDR1 and CDR2: SQVTM, ANQGSEA. The CDR3 is made up of 15 amino acids. CDR3 nucleotide sequence: TGCAGCGTTGCCCGTACCGGAGGGAACCAAGAGACCCAGTACTTC. Amino acid sequence: CSVARTGGNQETQYF.

The rearrangement joins TRBV12-3 or TRBV12-4 to TRBJ1-2; D is uncertain. Trimming took 6 bases from V and 0 from J, leaving 14 bases between them. The CDR3 totals 15 residues. Written as DNA, the CDR3 is TGTGCCAGCAGCCCCATGGGCCGTTCTAACTATGGCTACACCTTC. Encoded protein: CASSPMGRSNYGYTF.

The gene calls are TRBV12-3 or TRBV12-4 and TRBJ2-1; D call uncertain. The CDR3 sequence is 11 residues long. V shed 6 bases and J shed 8 bases, with 8 bases lying between them. The CDR3 DNA sequence: TGTGCCAGCAGCGACTTGGATGAGCAGTTCTTC. It specifies CASSDLDEQFF.

The chain links TRBV27 to TRBJ2-3; D is perhaps TRBD2 (6 bases). CDR3 length: 12 amino acids. Germline V gives CDR1 MNHEY, CDR2 SMNVEV (reference sequence). Trimming shortened V by 6 bases and J by 5 bases, and 9 bases separated the two germline ends. The CDR3 protein is CASRRGIDTQYF. The DNA for the CDR3 is TGTGCCAGCAGGCGGGGAATAGATACGCAGTATTTT.

As DNA, the CDR3 is TGTGCCTGGAGTGTATTTCCTGAAGCTTTCTTT. Translated: CAWSVFPEAFF. The genes are TRBV30 and TRBJ1-1; D uncertain. The germline V gene has CDR1 GTSNPN and CDR2 SVGIG (reference sequence). Trimming took off 0 bases at V and 6 bases at J, with 5 bases between the two ends. CDR3 length: 11 residues.

CDR3 sequence (DNA): TGTGCCAGCACCCTGGGTGGCTACAATGAGCAGTTCTTC. Its translation: CASTLGGYNEQFF. The chain carries TRBV5-8 and TRBJ2-1; D uncertain. The CDR3 is 13 residues long. Germline V gives CDR1 SGHTS, CDR2 YDEGEE. V was pared by 6 bases and J by 3 bases, with 10 bases between.

The chain uses TRBV27 and TRBJ2-7, with TRBD1 identical over 9 bases. CDR1 MNHEY and CDR2 SMNVEV come from the germline V gene (reference sequence). With 6 bases clipped from V and 4 bases from J, the junction kept 10 bases outside the gene matches. There are 15 residues in the CDR3. The CDR3 reads CASRPAGTGFYEQYF. Written as DNA, the CDR3 is TGTGCCAGCAGGCCTGCCGGGACAGGGTTTTACGAGCAGTACTTC.

This chain connects TRBV7-9 to TRBJ2-7; possible D gene TRBD1, 5 bases. Germline CDR1 reads SEHNR; CDR2 reads FQNEAQ (reference sequence). The CDR3 spans 13 residues. Deletions cut 10 bases from V and 2 bases from J, with 15 bases between. CDR3 nucleotide sequence: TGTGCCACCCAGGGAAGACCTCCCTACGAGCAGTACTTC. Residues: CATQGRPPYEQYF.

The chain joins TRBV6-1 to TRBJ2-6; the D gene is possibly TRBD1 (6 bases). CDR3 length: 18 amino acids. V gave up 0 bases and J gave up 0 bases, with 12 bases separating them. Germline V CDR1 and CDR2: MNHNS, SASEGT. Here the CDR3 reads CASSEAEQGISGANVLTF. The CDR3, as DNA: TGTGCCAGCAGTGAAGCCGAACAGGGAATCTCTGGGGCCAACGTCCTGACTTTC.

The gene calls are TRBV6-6 and TRBJ1-4; 7 bases align to TRBD1. There are 15 residues in the CDR3. Per germline, CDR1 MNHNY and CDR2 SVGAGI (reference sequence). After removal of 8 bases from V and 0 bases from J, the junction contained 6 bases not matched to a gene. CDR3 in amino acids: CASYPGTATNEKLFF. As DNA, the CDR3 is TGTGCCAGCTACCCCGGGACAGCAACTAATGAAAAACTGTTTTTT.

The gene calls are TRBV11-2 and TRBJ2-3; possibly TRBD2 for D (5 bases). V was shortened by 2 bases and J by 2 bases, with 8 bases between the two germline ends. Germline CDR1 reads SGHAT; CDR2 reads FQNNGV. This CDR3 spans 14 amino acids. The CDR3 bases are TGTGCCAGCAGCTTATTCGGGGACACAGATACGCAGTATTTT. Its translation: CASSLFGDTDTQYF.

The chain uses TRBV7-9 and TRBJ1-5, with D possibly matching TRBD1 (5 bases). V lost 1 base, J lost 2 bases, and 15 bases lay in between. The CDR3 is 17 amino acids. Looked up from germline, CDR1 is SEHNR and CDR2 is FQNEAQ (reference sequence). The CDR3 loop is CASSLGATGSGNQPQHF. In nucleotides, the CDR3 is TGTGCCAGCAGCTTAGGAGCTACAGGTAGCGGCAATCAGCCCCAGCATTTT.

The chain links TRBV6-1 to TRBJ1-4; D gene uncertain. Germline V gives CDR1 MNHNS, CDR2 SASEGT. This CDR3 comprises 13 residues. V was trimmed by 8 bases and J by 5 bases, leaving 12 bases between them. The CDR3 spells CASEGPLNEKLFF. The CDR3 nucleotides read TGTGCCAGCGAAGGGCCCTTAAATGAAAAACTGTTTTTT.

In its sample, this clonotype was seen a few times. The V and J genes are TRBV6-6 and TRBJ1-1; no reliable D call. V lost 0 bases, J lost 1 base, and 3 bases lay in between. From germline, CDR1 is MNHNY and CDR2 SVGAGI (reference sequence). The CDR3 is made up of 13 amino acids. CDR3 DNA sequence: TGTGCCAGCAGTTACTCGGCGAACACTGAAGCTTTCTTT. This gives the protein CASSYSANTEAFF.

The V gene is TRBV27, the J gene TRBJ2-5; no clear D. Germline V gives CDR1 MNHEY, CDR2 SMNVEV (reference sequence). V dropped 6 bases and J dropped 3 bases, with 17 bases sitting between them. This CDR3 is 15 amino acids long. The CDR3 bases are TGTGCCAGCAGCCTCCTGGGGTCACGCGAAGAGACCCAGTACTTC. Translating it yields CASSLLGSREETQYF.

In DNA, the CDR3 is TGTGCCAGTAGTATTCCGAGGGATGGAAACACCATATATTTT. Translated, it gives CASSIPRDGNTIYF. The chain couples TRBV19 to TRBJ1-3; D remains ambiguous. The germline V gene encodes CDR1 LNHDA and CDR2 SQIVND (reference sequence). This CDR3 comprises 14 residues. V lost 3 bases and J 3 bases, leaving 9 bases between the germline ends.

This chain links TRBV9 with TRBJ1-2, with D possibly being TRBD1 (6 bases). Germline CDR1 reads SGDLS; CDR2 reads YYNGEE. The CDR3 consists of 14 residues. V was cut by 5 bases and J by 5 bases, with 16 bases left in between. For the CDR3, the DNA is TGTGCCAGCAGTAAACAGGGCGCCTCGTATGGCTACACCTTC. This sequence encodes CASSKQGASYGYTF.

The chain joins TRBV25-1 to TRBJ2-5; 9 positions match TRBD2. Germline values: CDR1 MGHDK, CDR2 SYGVNS. Trimming at V came to 4 bases and at J to 4 bases, leaving 10 bases not matched to a gene. The CDR3 loop spans 16 amino acids. Written as DNA, the CDR3 is TGTGCCAGCAGTGCCACCCCGGGACTAGCATCAGAGACCCAGTACTTC. As protein: CASSATPGLASETQYF.

The chain carries TRBV7-3 and TRBJ2-1, with 8 bases that match TRBD2. Germline V gene sequence: CDR1 SGHTA, CDR2 FQGTGA. CDR3 length: 16 amino acids. V shed 5 bases and J 3 bases; nucleotides not matched to a gene: 9. CDR3 nucleotides: TGTGCCAGCAGCACCCCCTCTGGGACTAGCTACAATGAGCAGTTCTTC. Encoded protein: CASSTPSGTSYNEQFF.

The rearrangement uses TRBV6-1 and TRBJ1-1, with TRBD1 matching 7 bases. Looked up from germline, CDR1 is MNHNS and CDR2 is SASEGT. V shed 6 bases, J shed 7 bases, and the junction held 8 bases outside the gene matches. This CDR3 has 13 residues. The CDR3 spells CASRRDSAVEAFF. In DNA form, the CDR3 reads TGTGCCAGCAGGAGGGACAGTGCTGTTGAAGCTTTCTTT.

DNA for the CDR3: TGTGCCAGCAGCCCCGATCTTGGGAGGGTAGCGGGGGCGGAAGAGACCCAGTACTTC. Residues: CASSPDLGRVAGAEETQYF. V usage is TRBV7-3 and J usage is TRBJ2-5; TRBD2 agrees at 9 bases. CDR1 and CDR2 from the germline V gene are SGHTA and FQGTGA. The CDR3 spans 19 residues. V was pared by 5 bases and J by 3 bases, with 19 bases of the junction left unmatched.

V is TRBV7-9 and J is TRBJ2-7; D might be TRBD1 (5 bases). Per germline, CDR1 SEHNR and CDR2 FQNEAQ (reference sequence). V was trimmed by 3 bases and J by 5 bases, leaving 8 bases between them. This CDR3 region has 12 residues. The chain's CDR3 is CASSLIQDEQYF. In DNA, the CDR3 is TGTGCCAGCAGCTTGATACAGGACGAGCAGTACTTC.

The sample holds one count of this clonotype. The chain is built from TRBV6-2 or TRBV6-3 and TRBJ2-2, with 14 bases fitting TRBD2. CDR1 and CDR2 from the germline V gene are MNHEY and SVGEGT. V shed 6 bases and J 5 bases; nucleotides not matched to a gene: 14. CDR3 length equals 19 residues. The CDR3 region has the DNA TGTGCCAGCAGCCCACCCCCCGGGACTAGCGGGGGAGGAACCGGGGAGCTGTTTTTT. Its protein product is CASSPPPGTSGGGTGELFF.

The gene calls are TRBV10-3 and TRBJ1-3; a weak D match, TRBD1 (5 bases). V shed 6 bases and J shed 0 bases, with 12 bases lying between them. CDR3 length: 15 residues. The germline gives CDR1 ENHRY, CDR2 SYGVKD. CDR3 amino acids: CAIRPDSISGNTIYF. For the CDR3, the DNA is TGTGCCATCAGGCCTGACAGCATCTCTGGAAACACCATATATTTT.

This chain links TRBV5-6 with TRBJ1-2; tentatively, D is TRBD1 (5 bases). The CDR3 has 14 residues. Germline loops: CDR1 SGHDT, CDR2 YYEEEE. Trimming took 5 bases from V and 2 from J, leaving 13 bases between them. CDR3 in DNA: TGTGCCAGCAGGCTAGGCCGGGGGAACTATGGCTACACCTTC. The encoded protein is CASRLGRGNYGYTF.

Written as DNA, the CDR3 is TGTGCCAGCAGCTCCTACAGGGGCACCGGGTACGAGCAGTACTTC. Residues: CASSSYRGTGYEQYF. The genes are TRBV7-6 and TRBJ2-7; 7 bases line up with TRBD1. The junction had 10 bases not matched to a gene; V was cut back by 4 bases and J by 4 bases. From germline, CDR1 is SGHVS and CDR2 FNYEAQ. This CDR3 has 15 amino acids.

For the CDR3, the DNA is TGTGCCAGCTCACCCCCTTCCGGGGAGCTGTTTTTT. It specifies CASSPPSGELFF. J is TRBJ2-2 and V is TRBV18; D unclear. The CDR3 has 12 amino acids. Germline lookup yields CDR1 KGHSH and CDR2 LQKENI. The ends were cut back, 3 bases at V and 6 bases at J, with 5 bases in the middle. The variable domain in full, with the rest retrieved from reference TRBV18 and TRBJ2-2, is NAGVMQNPRHLVRRRGQEARLRCSPMKGHSHVYWYRQLPEEGLKFMVYLQKENIIDESGMPKERFSAEFPKEGPSILRIQQVVRGDSAAYFCASSPPSGELFFGEGSRLTVL.

The V gene is TRBV20-1, the J gene TRBJ2-3; TRBD2 matches at 7 bases. The trim removed 0 bases at V and 2 bases at J, leaving 11 bases unmatched. Germline CDR1 reads DFQATT; CDR2 reads SNEGSKA (reference sequence). The CDR3 spans 17 residues. CDR3 in DNA: TGCAGTGCTAGAGAAGGTGGAGCGGGACTCCCCACAGATACGCAGTATTTT. Translated, it gives CSAREGGAGLPTDTQYF.